This passage covers 20 T cell receptor beta chains from one sample sequenced in a study of T cells after posttransplantation cyclophosphamide. Data came from immunoSEQ multiplex PCR; TCRdb stores just in-frame clones and leaves some out. The sample lists about 32,000 clones, roughly 90% occurring once. Sequencing was done on a sample of PBMCs. Every receptor here comes from a woman in her thirties or forties with a blood cancer, CMV-positive, and with a related stem cell donor.

The V call is TRBV28, the J call TRBJ2-7, with D tentatively TRBD1 (6 bases). Germline CDR1 and CDR2: MDHEN and SYDVKM. The CDR3 has 13 residues. The V end was cut by 5 bases, the J end by 5 bases, with 13 bases between. The CDR3, as DNA: TGTGCCAGCAGTGTCCGGACAGCAGACGAGCAGTACTTC. Residues: CASSVRTADEQYF.

As for this clone: The same CDR3 is also encoded by other DNA sequences in this sample. V usage is TRBV5-1 and J usage is TRBJ2-1; 16 nucleotides match TRBD2. Trimming took 7 bases from V and 5 from J; bases not matched to a gene: 6. CDR3 length: 16 residues. Germline CDR1 reads SGHRS; CDR2 reads YFSETQ. The DNA of the CDR3 is TGCGCCAGCCTGGGACTAGCGGGGGGGCAAGACAATGAGCAGTTCTTC. Translating gives CASLGLAGGQDNEQFF.

CDR3 DNA sequence: TGCGCCAGCAGCCAAGTAGGAGGGGGCAATAACACTGAAGCTTTCTTT. Its protein product is CASSQVGGGNNTEAFF. The chain employs TRBV4-1 and TRBJ1-1, with TRBD1 matching 7 bases. This CDR3 has 16 residues. The V segment lost 1 base and the J segment 2 bases; nucleotides outside the gene matches: 7. Germline V gives CDR1 MGHRA, CDR2 YSYEKL.

The CDR3 loop reads CASSLPGGNTGELFF. The CDR3 DNA sequence: TGTGCCAGCAGCTTGCCCGGGGGGAACACCGGGGAGCTGTTTTTT. V is TRBV7-9 and J is TRBJ2-2, with a possible D match to TRBD2 (6 bases). Trimming shortened V by 3 bases and J by 1 base, and 9 bases separated the two germline ends. In germline, CDR1 is SEHNR, CDR2 FQNEAQ (reference sequence). This CDR3 comprises 15 residues.

V is TRBV7-9 and J is TRBJ1-4; D is unclear. This CDR3 is built from 12 residues. CDR1 and CDR2 (germline): SEHNR, FQNEAQ (reference sequence). The germline V and J ends were trimmed by 1 base and 7 bases, with 4 bases remaining between them. CDR3 sequence reads: CASSLGGEKLFF. The CDR3 DNA follows: TGTGCCAGCAGCTTAGGAGGTGAAAAACTGTTTTTT.

The chain uses TRBV15 and TRBJ2-3, with TRBD1 matching 7 bases. Germline V gene data show CDR1 as LNHNV and CDR2 as YYDKDF (reference sequence). This CDR3 is built from 17 residues. Losses at the gene ends were 0 bases for V and 2 bases for J; bases not matched to a gene: 8. The CDR3 sequence: CATSRDRGTALTDTQYF. CDR3 DNA sequence: TGTGCCACCAGCAGAGATAGGGGGACAGCCCTCACAGATACGCAGTATTTT.

The chain carries TRBV29-1 and TRBJ2-1; a weak D match, TRBD1 (6 bases). The germline V and J ends were trimmed by 6 bases and 8 bases, with 23 bases remaining between them. Germline assignment: CDR1 SQVTM and CDR2 ANQGSEA. This CDR3 has 15 amino acids. The chain's CDR3 is CSVSKGLGGRDEQFF. The DNA for the CDR3 is TGCAGCGTCTCAAAGGGGTTAGGGGGAAGGGATGAGCAGTTCTTC.

The gene calls are TRBV18 and TRBJ1-2; D is undetermined. Trimming pared 2 bases from V and 4 bases from J, leaving 20 bases between. This CDR3 is built from 17 residues. Germline assignment: CDR1 KGHSH and CDR2 LQKENI. As DNA, the CDR3 is TGTGCCAGCTCACCAGGGCTAATAGAAAAGGTCGTCTATGGCTACACCTTC. It translates to CASSPGLIEKVVYGYTF.

The CDR3 DNA follows: TGCGCCAGCAGCCAAGTCCCACAGGGGACAACAGGGCGCTACGAGCAGTACTTC. It translates to CASSQVPQGTTGRYEQYF. This chain links TRBV4-1 with TRBJ2-7; TRBD1 matches at 7 bases. CDR3 size: 18 residues. Germline V gene data show CDR1 as MGHRA and CDR2 as YSYEKL. The V segment lost 1 base and the J segment 3 bases; nucleotides outside the gene matches: 15.

This chain connects TRBV7-8 to TRBJ2-7; D perhaps matches TRBD2 (6 bases). Germline V lookup: CDR1 SGHVS, CDR2 FQNEAQ. This CDR3 comprises 17 residues. Deletions cut 5 bases from V and 5 bases from J, with 25 bases between. DNA for the CDR3: TGTGCCAGCAGCCCCTCCGTACCCCATGGGGAGGCGGACGAGCAGTACTTC. This codes for CASSPSVPHGEADEQYF.

V usage is TRBV4-2 and J usage is TRBJ2-3; a possible D gene is TRBD1 (6 bases). The V end was cut by 8 bases, the J end by 5 bases, with 14 bases between. The CDR3 runs to 13 residues. CDR1 LGHNA and CDR2 YNFKEQ come from the germline V gene. The CDR3 DNA sequence: TGTGCCAGCGCCGAAAGGGGGAGAGATACGCAGTATTTT. This codes for CASAERGRDTQYF.

The CDR3 is CASSQGQESSYEQYF. The CDR3, as DNA: TGTGCCAGCAGCCAAGGACAGGAAAGCTCCTACGAGCAGTACTTC. The chain links TRBV4-2 to TRBJ2-7; a weak D match, TRBD1 (6 bases). CDR1 is LGHNA and CDR2 is YNFKEQ in the germline V gene. V was pared by 1 base and J by 0 bases, with 10 bases between. The CDR3 has 15 amino acids.

This clone was seen just once. This chain links TRBV27 with TRBJ2-7; TRBD1 matches 9 bases. The ends lost 5 bases at V and 2 bases at J; junction bases unmatched: 4. Germline loops: CDR1 MNHEY, CDR2 SMNVEV (reference sequence). CDR3 length: 14 residues. CDR3 sequence (DNA): TGTGCCAGCAGTCTTAACAGGGGGCCCTACGAGCAGTACTTC. This translates into CASSLNRGPYEQYF.

The chain recombines TRBV7-2 with TRBJ2-2; 11 bases are a match to TRBD2. CDR3 length equals 17 residues. The germline V gene encodes CDR1 SGHTA and CDR2 FQGNSA. V lost 2 bases and J lost 7; bases outside the gene matches: 9. CDR3 coding DNA: TGTGCCAGCAGCTTAAGCCTCCTAGCGGGGGGCCACGGGGAGCTGTTTTTT. It specifies CASSLSLLAGGHGELFF.

This clone came up once. J is TRBJ1-1 and V is TRBV2; D may be TRBD1 (6 bases). In germline, CDR1 is SNHLY, CDR2 FYNNEI. This CDR3 is built from 15 residues. V lost 5 bases to trimming and J lost 0 bases, with 13 bases between them. DNA of the CDR3: TGTGCCAGCAGTCCCTGGGGGGGCCTGAACACTGAAGCTTTCTTT. Translating gives CASSPWGGLNTEAFF.

This sequence joins TRBV28 and TRBJ2-7, with TRBD1 identical over 11 bases. V was clipped by 5 bases and J by 7 bases; unmatched bases: 13. There are 16 residues in the CDR3. Germline V gene sequence: CDR1 MDHEN, CDR2 SYDVKM. The CDR3 DNA is TGTGCCAGCAGTCCCCGGAGCGGACAGGGGGCGGGTGAGCAGTACTTC. The encoded protein is CASSPRSGQGAGEQYF.

This rearrangement joins TRBV4-1 to TRBJ1-2, with 10 bases that match TRBD1. Looked up from germline, CDR1 is MGHRA and CDR2 is YSYEKL. V shed 0 bases, J shed 7 bases, and the junction held 5 bases outside the gene matches. The CDR3 spans 15 residues. The CDR3 loop reads CASSQDPGTGVGYTF. The CDR3 DNA reads TGCGCCAGCAGCCAAGATCCCGGGACAGGGGTTGGCTACACCTTC.

This chain links TRBV9 with TRBJ2-5; 7 bases align to TRBD2. The J segment lost 0 bases and the V segment lost 0 bases, leaving 8 bases of the junction unmatched. Germline CDR1 and CDR2: SGDLS and YYNGEE. The length of the CDR3 is 17 residues. The CDR3 loop reads CASSVGGRAGNQETQYF. The DNA for the CDR3 is TGTGCCAGCAGCGTAGGGGGGAGGGCAGGTAACCAAGAGACCCAGTACTTC.

The chain is built from TRBV4-3 and TRBJ1-5; TRBD1 is a possible D gene (6 bases). The germline V gene has CDR1 LGHNA and CDR2 YSLEER. Trimming stripped 2 bases from V and 5 bases from J, with 13 bases between. This CDR3 contains 15 residues. The CDR3 region is CASSQFYRVHQPQHF. The CDR3, as DNA: TGCGCCAGCAGCCAATTCTACAGGGTGCATCAGCCCCAGCATTTT.

The chain combines TRBV11-2 with TRBJ1-5; 10 nucleotides match TRBD1. The CDR3 runs 15 residues. V gave up 5 bases and J gave up 2 bases; unmatched junction bases: 3. CDR1 is SGHAT and CDR2 is FQNNGV in the germline V gene. The CDR3 DNA follows: TGTGCCAGCAGCCCAGGACAGGGGGGCAATCAGCCCCAGCATTTT. Translation gives CASSPGQGGNQPQHF.